The 8 T cell receptor beta chains presented below share a single source sample, sequenced in a study of blood T cell repertoires in COVID-19. Only in-frame clones appear in the TCRdb table, and some are missing; sequencing was by immunoSEQ multiplex PCR. This sample yields 350,000 to 450,000 clones, of which nearly 90% are seen a single time; about 1.4% belongs to the top ten. The sample taken for sequencing was PBMCs or T cells enriched from blood (not recorded which). The receptors here all came from a woman under 30 who had been exposed to COVID-19.

The genes are TRBV2 and TRBJ2-7; D not certain. The CDR3 consists of 15 residues. Germline V gene sequence: CDR1 SNHLY, CDR2 FYNNEI. Trimming stripped 5 bases from V and 1 base from J, with 15 bases between. The CDR3 bases are TGTGCCAGCAGTCTTCCCCCAGGAAAGTCCTACGAGCAGTACTTC. Amino acids: CASSLPPGKSYEQYF. Full variable domain (outside the CDR3, taken from reference TRBV2 and TRBJ2-7): EPEVTQTPSHQVTQMGQEVILRCVPISNHLYFYWYRQILGQKVEFLVSFYNNEISEKSEIFDDQFSVERPDGSNFTLKIRSTKLEDSAMYFCASSLPPGKSYEQYFGPGTRLTVT.

The chain uses TRBV11-2 and TRBJ1-3, with no clear D. The CDR3 runs to 18 residues. The V gene lost 1 base and the J gene lost 0 bases, with 16 bases spanning the gap. Germline lookup yields CDR1 SGHAT and CDR2 FQNNGV. The CDR3 protein is CASSLGYSITGSGNTIYF. In DNA form, the CDR3 reads TGTGCCAGCAGCTTAGGATATTCTATCACGGGCTCTGGAAACACCATATATTTT.

In this sample, this clone turned up a few times. This chain uses TRBV25-1 with TRBJ1-3; D unclear. This CDR3 is 17 amino acids long. Trimming took 3 bases from V and 0 from J, leaving 15 bases between them. Germline V CDR1 and CDR2: MGHDK, SYGVNS. The CDR3 protein is CASSDPRLLSSGNTIYF. The CDR3 bases are TGTGCCAGCAGTGACCCAAGACTTCTGAGCTCTGGAAACACCATATATTTT. Full variable domain (remainder filled in from reference TRBV25-1 and TRBJ1-3): EADIYQTPRYLVIGTGKKITLECSQTMGHDKMYWYQQDPGMELHLIHYSYGVNSTEKGDLSSESTVSRIRTEHFPLTLESARPSHTSQYLCASSDPRLLSSGNTIYFGEGSWLTVV.

V usage is TRBV7-2 and J usage is TRBJ1-4; 7 bases align to TRBD1. This CDR3 contains 15 residues. With 3 bases clipped from V and 0 bases from J, the junction kept 1 base outside the gene matches. Germline CDR1 and CDR2: SGHTA and FQGNSA. In DNA, the CDR3 is TGTGCCAGCAGCTTTACAGGGGCAACTAATGAAAAACTGTTTTTT. Translating it yields CASSFTGATNEKLFF.

The chain combines TRBV30 with TRBJ2-7; 7 nucleotides line up with TRBD1. With 2 bases clipped from V and 6 bases from J, the junction kept 13 bases outside the gene matches. CDR1 and CDR2 from the germline V gene are GTSNPN and SVGIG (reference sequence). The CDR3 is 15 residues long. CDR3: CAWSPRDRVFREQYF. The DNA for the CDR3 is TGTGCCTGGAGTCCCCGGGACAGAGTGTTTCGCGAGCAGTACTTC.

The genes are TRBV4-2 and TRBJ1-6; 9 bases map to TRBD1. The germline gives CDR1 LGHNA, CDR2 YNFKEQ. The J segment lost 7 bases and the V segment lost 0 bases, leaving 1 base of the junction unmatched. This CDR3 comprises 15 residues. The CDR3 reads CASSQEDRGNSPLHF. The CDR3 DNA sequence: TGTGCCAGCAGCCAAGAGGACAGGGGAAATTCACCCCTCCACTTT.

The chain joins TRBV28 to TRBJ1-1; D might be TRBD1 (5 bases). V gave up 10 bases and J gave up 1 base, with 19 bases separating them. This CDR3 is built from 15 residues. CDR1 MDHEN and CDR2 SYDVKM come from the germline V gene. Written as DNA, the CDR3 is TGTGCCACCCTTGTTCCTACAGGACAGAACACTGAAGCTTTCTTT. Its translation is CATLVPTGQNTEAFF.

The chain links TRBV6-1 to TRBJ1-3; D is undetermined. The CDR3 sequence is 16 residues long. Germline loops: CDR1 MNHNS, CDR2 SASEGT. The V gene lost 1 base and the J gene lost 0 bases, with 10 bases spanning the gap. CDR3 region: CASSEDEGSSGNTIYF. The CDR3, as DNA: TGTGCCAGCAGTGAAGACGAGGGAAGCTCTGGAAACACCATATATTTT.